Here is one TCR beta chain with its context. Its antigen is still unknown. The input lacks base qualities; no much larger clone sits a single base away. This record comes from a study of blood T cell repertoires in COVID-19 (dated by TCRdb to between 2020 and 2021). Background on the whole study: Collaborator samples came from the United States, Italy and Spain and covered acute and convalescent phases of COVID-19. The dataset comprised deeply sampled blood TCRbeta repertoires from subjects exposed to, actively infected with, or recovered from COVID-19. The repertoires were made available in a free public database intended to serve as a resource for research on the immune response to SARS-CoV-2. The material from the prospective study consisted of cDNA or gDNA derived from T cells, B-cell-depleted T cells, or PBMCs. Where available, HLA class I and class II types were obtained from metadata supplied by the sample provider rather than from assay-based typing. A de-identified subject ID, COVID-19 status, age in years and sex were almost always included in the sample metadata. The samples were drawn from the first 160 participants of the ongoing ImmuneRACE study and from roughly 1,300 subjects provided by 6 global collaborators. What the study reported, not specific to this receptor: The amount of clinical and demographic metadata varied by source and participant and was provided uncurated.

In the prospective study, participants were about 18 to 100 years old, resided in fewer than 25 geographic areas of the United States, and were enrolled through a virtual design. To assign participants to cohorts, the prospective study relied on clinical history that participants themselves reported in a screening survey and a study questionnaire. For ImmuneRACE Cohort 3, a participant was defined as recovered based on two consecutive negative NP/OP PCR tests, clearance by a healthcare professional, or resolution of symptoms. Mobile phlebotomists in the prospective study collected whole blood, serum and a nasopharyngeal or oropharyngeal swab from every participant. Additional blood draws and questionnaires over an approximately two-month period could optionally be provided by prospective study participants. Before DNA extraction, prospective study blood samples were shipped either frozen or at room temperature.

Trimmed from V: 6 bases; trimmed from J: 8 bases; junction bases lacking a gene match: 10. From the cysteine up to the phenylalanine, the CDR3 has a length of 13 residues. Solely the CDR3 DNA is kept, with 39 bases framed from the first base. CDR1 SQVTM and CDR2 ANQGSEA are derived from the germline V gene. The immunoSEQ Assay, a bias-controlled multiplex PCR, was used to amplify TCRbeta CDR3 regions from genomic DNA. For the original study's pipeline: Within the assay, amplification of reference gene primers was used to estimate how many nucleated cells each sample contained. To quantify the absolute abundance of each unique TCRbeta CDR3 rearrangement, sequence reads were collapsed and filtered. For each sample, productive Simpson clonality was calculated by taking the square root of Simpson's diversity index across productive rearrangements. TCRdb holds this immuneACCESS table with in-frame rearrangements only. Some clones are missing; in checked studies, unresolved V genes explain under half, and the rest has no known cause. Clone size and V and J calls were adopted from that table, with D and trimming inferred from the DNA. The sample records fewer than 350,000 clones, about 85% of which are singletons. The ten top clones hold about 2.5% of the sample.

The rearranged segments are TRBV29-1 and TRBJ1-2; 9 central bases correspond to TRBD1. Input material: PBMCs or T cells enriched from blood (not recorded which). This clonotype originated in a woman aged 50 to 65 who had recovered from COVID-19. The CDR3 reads CSVARQGVFGYTF. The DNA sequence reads TGCAGCGTCGCCCGACAGGGGGTATTCGGCTACACCTTC.